This T cell receptor (beta chain) comes out of a study of blood T cell repertoires in COVID-19. Study details: From T cells, B-cell-depleted T cells, or PBMCs came the material, which was cDNA or gDNA.

The V gene's germline CDR1 is SNHLY and CDR2 FYNNEI. The CDR3 sequence is 14 residues long. Germline trimming cut 7 bases from V and 6 bases from J; bases unmatched to any gene: 6. Original handling: Amplification of reference gene primers was used by the study to estimate nucleated cell counts. The table came from immunoSEQ multiplex PCR; TCRdb's copy has only in-frame clones and leaves some out. The V and J calls and clone size come from that table; D and trimming were worked out from the DNA. The data contain under 200,000 clones, 79% of them seen just once; the ten biggest clones take up 8.1%. The chain couples TRBV2 to TRBJ2-1; 10 nucleotides agree with TRBD2. The source material was peripheral blood. This TCR was sampled from a woman aged 60-70 years with COVID-19, enrolled during active disease. The CDR3 loop is CASTRAGGFNEQFF. In DNA, the CDR3 is TGTGCCAGCACGAGAGCGGGGGGGTTCAATGAGCAGTTCTTC. The whole variable domain, remainder taken from reference TRBV2 and TRBJ2-1, is EPEVTQTPSHQVTQMGQEVILRCVPISNHLYFYWYRQILGQKVEFLVSFYNNEISEKSEIFDDQFSVERPDGSNFTLKIRSTKLEDSAMYFCASTRAGGFNEQFFGPGTRLTVL.